The 18 T cell receptor beta chains listed next were all sequenced from one sample in a study of CD8+ T cells in alopecia areata. Treatment indicated: oral pan-JAK inhibitor, 5-10 mg twice daily. Following extraction, RNA underwent reverse transcription to cDNA, which served as the sequencing template. Measured with immunoSEQ multiplex PCR; TCRdb has only the in-frame clones, and not every one. The profile shows a few hundred thousand clones, 35% to 40% of them singletons. The starting material was CD4+ T cells sorted from blood, obtained at approximately week 30, from a patient treated with tofacitinib. Receptors were obtained from a human donor with alopecia areata.

This chain links TRBV4-2 with TRBJ1-4; TRBD1 agrees at 7 bases. The V and J ends lost 3 bases and 7 bases, in that order; junction bases with no gene match: 2. This CDR3 region has 13 residues. Germline V gene lookup returns CDR1 LGHNA and CDR2 YNFKEQ. As DNA, the CDR3 is TGTGCCAGCAGCCACGACAGGGTTGAAAAACTGTTTTTT. This codes for CASSHDRVEKLFF.

This clone was seen just once. V is TRBV4-1 and J is TRBJ2-3; 13 nucleotides line up with TRBD2. The V segment lost 3 bases and the J segment 4 bases; nucleotides outside the gene matches: 10. Germline V lookup: CDR1 MGHRA, CDR2 YSYEKL. The CDR3 has 18 residues. The CDR3 DNA reads as TGCGCCAGCAGCCAGAGGACTAGCGGGGGATCCTCCCCAGATACGCAGTATTTT. Amino acid sequence: CASSQRTSGGSSPDTQYF.

This clone came up once. The rearrangement uses TRBV18 and TRBJ2-1; a possible D gene is TRBD1 (5 bases). The CDR3 length is 16 residues. Trimming took off 2 bases at V and 0 bases at J, with 11 bases between the two ends. Germline V gene lookup returns CDR1 KGHSH and CDR2 LQKENI. The CDR3 nucleotides read TGTGCCAGCTCACCATCAGGACAAAGCTCCTACAATGAGCAGTTCTTC. Its protein product is CASSPSGQSSYNEQFF.

This clone occurred once. The rearrangement links TRBV27 to TRBJ2-7, with D possibly being TRBD1 (5 bases). The CDR3 totals 12 residues. Germline V lookup: CDR1 MNHEY, CDR2 SMNVEV (reference sequence). The V and J ends lost 6 bases and 2 bases respectively, with 8 bases between them. CDR3 region: CASRLTAYEQYF. The CDR3 DNA is TGTGCCAGCAGACTGACAGCCTACGAGCAGTACTTC.

This clone was observed a single time. The V call is TRBV2, the J call TRBJ2-3, with TRBD2 matching 8 bases. The CDR3 has 15 amino acids. V trimming: 6 bases; J trimming: 0 bases; junction bases outside the gene matches: 5. The germline V gene encodes CDR1 SNHLY and CDR2 FYNNEI. DNA of the CDR3: TGTGCCAGCAGGGACAGCGGGAGTAGCACAGATACGCAGTATTTT. Encoded protein: CASRDSGSSTDTQYF.

This chain joins TRBV19 and TRBJ2-7; 7 bases fit TRBD2. CDR3 length equals 14 residues. From germline, CDR1 is LNHDA and CDR2 SQIVND (reference sequence). V trimming: 5 bases; J trimming: 3 bases; junction bases outside the gene matches: 7. The CDR3 sequence: CASSPASGVYEQYF. CDR3 DNA: TGTGCCAGTAGTCCTGCCAGCGGGGTCTACGAGCAGTACTTC.

In this sample, this clone turned up a few times. The chain carries TRBV11-2 and TRBJ2-1; D remains ambiguous. CDR3 size: 17 residues. The V end lost 2 bases, the J end lost 1 base, and 15 bases lay between the germline ends. Germline V CDR1 and CDR2: SGHAT, FQNNGV. The DNA of the CDR3 is TGTGCCAGCAGCTTATCTGGAATCGGTTATTCCTACAATGAGCAGTTCTTC. As protein: CASSLSGIGYSYNEQFF. The whole variable domain, filled in from reference TRBV11-2 and TRBJ2-1, reads EAGVAQSPRYKIIEKRQSVAFWCNPISGHATLYWYQQILGQGPKLLIQFQNNGVVDDSQLPKDRFSAERLKGVDSTLKIQPAKLEDSAVYLCASSLSGIGYSYNEQFFGPGTRLTVL.

This clone was detected a few times. V and J are TRBV27 and TRBJ2-7; D tentatively reads TRBD1 or TRBD2 (5 bases each). Germline CDR1 reads MNHEY; CDR2 reads SMNVEV (reference sequence). There are 15 residues in the CDR3. The V gene lost 0 bases and the J gene lost 2 bases, with 11 bases spanning the gap. CDR3 bases: TGTGCCAGCAGTTTATCGATAGGGACCCCCTACGAGCAGTACTTC. This gives the protein CASSLSIGTPYEQYF.

The chain uses TRBV9 and TRBJ2-6; no clear D gene. There are 15 residues in the CDR3. Germline CDR1 and CDR2: SGDLS and YYNGEE. With 2 bases removed from V and 0 bases from J, the gap between germline ends came to 6 bases. CDR3 residues: CASSVEGSGANVLTF. The CDR3 DNA sequence: TGTGCCAGCAGCGTGGAAGGCTCTGGGGCCAACGTCCTGACTTTC.

This clone was counted between two and nine times. CDR3 nucleotides: TGTGCCAGCAGCTTAGGAATGTCTAGGTCCTACGAGCAGTACTTC. It yields the protein CASSLGMSRSYEQYF. The V gene is TRBV7-8, the J gene TRBJ2-7; the D is unclear. This CDR3 spans 15 amino acids. Trimming removed 1 base from V and 1 base from J, with 11 bases in between. The germline V gene has CDR1 SGHVS and CDR2 FQNEAQ.

In its sample, this clone was seen a few times. The chain carries TRBV5-1 and TRBJ2-1; 11 bases match TRBD2. The junction had 13 bases not matched to a gene; V was cut back by 0 bases and J by 8 bases. Germline V CDR1 and CDR2: SGHRS, YFSETQ. The CDR3 loop spans 18 amino acids. CDR3 sequence: CASSLALAGDTGGDEQFF. CDR3 DNA: TGCGCCAGCAGCTTGGCACTAGCGGGAGATACGGGTGGCGATGAGCAGTTCTTC.

This chain links TRBV2 with TRBJ2-1; no clear D gene. V lost 4 bases and J 9 bases, leaving 16 bases between the germline ends. The CDR3 sequence is 14 residues long. From germline, CDR1 is SNHLY and CDR2 FYNNEI. The CDR3 DNA sequence: TGTGCCAGCAGTGGTCAGGTTTATTCTAGTGAGCAGTTCTTC. Translated: CASSGQVYSSEQFF. The variable domain in full, completed from reference TRBV2 and TRBJ2-1, reads EPEVTQTPSHQVTQMGQEVILRCVPISNHLYFYWYRQILGQKVEFLVSFYNNEISEKSEIFDDQFSVERPDGSNFTLKIRSTKLEDSAMYFCASSGQVYSSEQFFGPGTRLTVL.

The chain is built from TRBV5-8 and TRBJ2-3; no definite D call. Deletions cut 6 bases from V and 11 bases from J, with 16 bases between. CDR1 and CDR2 (germline): SGHTS, YDEGEE. CDR3 size: 12 residues. The DNA for the CDR3 is TGTGCCAGCATCGCCTTTTCAGGTGGGCAGTATTTT. Its protein product is CASIAFSGGQYF.

This clone occurred once. The chain recombines TRBV5-1 with TRBJ2-3; the D is unclear. Germline lookup yields CDR1 SGHRS and CDR2 YFSETQ. V lost 5 bases and J lost 2, with 3 bases in between. This CDR3 is 11 amino acids long. CDR3 loop: CASRATDTQYF. The CDR3 region has the DNA TGCGCCAGCAGAGCCACAGATACGCAGTATTTT.

CDR3 in amino acids: CASSVKPEGEKLFF. The CDR3 DNA reads TGTGCCAGCAGCGTTAAACCGGAGGGAGAAAAACTGTTTTTT. This sequence joins TRBV9 and TRBJ1-4; no clear D. Trimming took off 2 bases at V and 8 bases at J, with 13 bases between the two ends. CDR1 is SGDLS, CDR2 YYNGEE, per germline. The CDR3 runs to 14 residues. The variable domain in full, completed from reference TRBV9 and TRBJ1-4, reads DSGVTQTPKHLITATGQRVTLRCSPRSGDLSVYWYQQSLDQGLQFLIQYYNGEERAKGNILERFSAQQFPDLHSELNLSSLELGDSALYFCASSVKPEGEKLFFGSGTQLSVL.

The rearrangement links TRBV28 to TRBJ1-6, with a possible D match to TRBD1 (5 bases). Germline assignment: CDR1 MDHEN and CDR2 SYDVKM. The CDR3 sequence is 13 residues long. Trimming took 5 bases from V and 13 from J, leaving 15 bases between them. The CDR3 sequence is CASSLAGPFPLHF. CDR3 DNA: TGTGCCAGCAGTCTCGCAGGGCCCTTCCCCCTCCACTTT.

Only a few counts were recorded for this clone. The chain employs TRBV14 and TRBJ1-1; unclear D gene. V shed 4 bases and J shed 8 bases, with 14 bases lying between them. Germline assignment: CDR1 SGHDN and CDR2 FVKESK. The CDR3 runs to 13 residues. For the CDR3, the DNA is TGTGCCAGCAGCCCGCTGAGAATCGGAGAAGCTTTCTTT. It specifies CASSPLRIGEAFF.

The chain joins TRBV5-6 to TRBJ2-1; D unresolved. Trimming cost V 6 bases and J 9 bases, with 19 bases left between them. CDR1 is SGHDT, CDR2 YYEEEE, per germline. The CDR3 loop spans 14 amino acids. Here the CDR3 DNA reads TGTGCCAGCACCAACCGCATCCGGAAGGGTGAGCAGTTCTTC. This codes for CASTNRIRKGEQFF.